These 4 T cell receptor beta chains came from one sample sequenced in a study of T cell responses to AZD1222 COVID-19 vaccine. Only in-frame clones appear in the TCRdb table, and some are missing; sequencing was by immunoSEQ multiplex PCR. This sample has around 140,000 clones, with 65% to 90% found just once. This specimen was peripheral blood, taken 28 days after the second dose of the MenACWY control vaccine. Receptors were obtained from an adult who received the MenACWY meningococcal vaccine as a control.

This clone was detected once. The CDR3 here is CASSQPGTGGGYTF. For the CDR3, the DNA is TGTGCCAGCAGCCAACCAGGGACAGGGGGGGGCTACACCTTC. This chain links TRBV3-1 (or the pseudogene TRBV3-2) with TRBJ1-2, with 11 nucleotides matching TRBD1. In germline, CDR1 is LGHDT, CDR2 YNNKEL (reference sequence). The CDR3 has 14 amino acids. V gave up 2 bases and J gave up 8 bases; unmatched junction bases: 4.

The chain couples TRBV7-7 to TRBJ2-3; TRBD1 is a possible D gene (5 bases). This CDR3 region has 12 residues. V was trimmed by 5 bases and J by 4 bases, leaving 7 bases between them. Germline values: CDR1 SSHAT, CDR2 FNYEAQ (reference sequence). This CDR3 is CASSPGSDTQYF. CDR3 DNA sequence: TGTGCCAGCAGCCCAGGGTCAGATACGCAGTATTTT.

This clone has more than one count but fewer than ten. The chain couples TRBV5-1 to TRBJ1-1; D gene ambiguous. CDR1 and CDR2 (germline): SGHRS, YFSETQ. CDR3 length equals 13 residues. V lost 4 bases, J lost 1 base, and 8 bases lay in between. The CDR3 region has the DNA TGCGCCAGCAGCGTCGACACGAACACTGAAGCTTTCTTT. Amino acid sequence: CASSVDTNTEAFF.

The V call is TRBV27, the J call TRBJ1-5; D is possibly TRBD1 (5 bases). The CDR3 covers 13 residues. Looked up from germline, CDR1 is MNHEY and CDR2 is SMNVEV (reference sequence). Trimming stripped 7 bases from V and 6 bases from J, with 13 bases between. The CDR3 is CASKGALGQPQHF. In nucleotides, the CDR3 is TGTGCCAGCAAAGGGGCCCTGGGTCAGCCCCAGCATTTT.